A single sample is the source of the 28 T cell receptor beta chains below, sequenced in a study of shared clonotypes between healthy human individuals. Method: immunoSEQ multiplex PCR; TCRdb's copy keeps in-frame clones and lacks some. The sample shows 80,000 to 100,000 clones, around 68% of them seen only once. Source material: memory CD8+ T cells sorted from blood. The subset denotes: CD45RO+ cells pooled with CCR7-negative TemRA cells. Every receptor here comes from a man under 40 in good health.

The rearrangement uses TRBV4-3 and TRBJ1-5, with 7 positions matching TRBD1. This CDR3 spans 17 amino acids. V gave up 2 bases and J gave up 3 bases; unmatched junction bases: 10. Germline V gene data show CDR1 as LGHNA and CDR2 as YSLEER. The CDR3 region has the DNA TGCGCCAGCAGCCAACCGCTCCGGGACAGCTCCAATCAGCCCCAGCATTTT. It encodes CASSQPLRDSSNQPQHF.

The chain joins TRBV19 to TRBJ2-2, with D hard to call. Trimming left V 10 bases short and J 0 bases short, with 9 bases between. The CDR3 runs to 13 residues. Per germline, CDR1 LNHDA and CDR2 SQIVND (reference sequence). CDR3 bases: TGTGCCACCGCAGATGCGAACACCGGGGAGCTGTTTTTT. It codes for CATADANTGELFF. The full variable domain, completed using reference TRBV19 and TRBJ2-2, is DGGITQSPKYLFRKEGQNVTLSCEQNLNHDAMYWYRQDPGQGLRLIYYSQIVNDFQKGDIAEGYSVSREKKESFPLTVTSAQKNPTAFYLCATADANTGELFFGEGSRLTVL.

This clone turned up a few times. The genes are TRBV27 and TRBJ1-5; D remains unclear. Germline loops: CDR1 MNHEY, CDR2 SMNVEV (reference sequence). The V end lost 2 bases, the J end lost 4 bases, and 6 bases lay between the germline ends. This CDR3 spans 13 amino acids. CDR3 sequence (DNA): TGTGCCAGCAGTTTAGCAGTGAATCAGCCCCAGCATTTT. Translation: CASSLAVNQPQHF.

The genes are TRBV19 and TRBJ2-1; tentative D call: TRBD1 (6 bases). The CDR3 totals 15 residues. Germline assignment: CDR1 LNHDA and CDR2 SQIVND (reference sequence). Trimming cost V 4 bases and J 6 bases, with 16 bases left between them. This CDR3 reads CASSRSGTRTNEQFF. The DNA of the CDR3 is TGTGCCAGTAGTAGATCCGGGACACGGACCAATGAGCAGTTCTTC. Full variable domain (missing parts from reference TRBV19 and TRBJ2-1): DGGITQSPKYLFRKEGQNVTLSCEQNLNHDAMYWYRQDPGQGLRLIYYSQIVNDFQKGDIAEGYSVSREKKESFPLTVTSAQKNPTAFYLCASSRSGTRTNEQFFGPGTRLTVL.

This clone occurred a few times. The chain employs TRBV28 and TRBJ2-7, with D possibly TRBD1 on 5 matching bases. The CDR3 spans 12 residues. From germline, CDR1 is MDHEN and CDR2 SYDVKM. V lost 6 bases, J lost 6 bases, and 12 bases lay in between. The CDR3 region is CASRITGSEQYF. The CDR3 DNA is TGTGCCAGCAGAATTACAGGAAGCGAGCAGTACTTC.

The chain has TRBV5-1 and TRBJ2-5; D gene unclear. The CDR3 covers 12 residues. CDR1 is SGHRS and CDR2 is YFSETQ in the germline V gene. V lost 0 bases and J lost 5, with 5 bases in between. CDR3 nucleotides: TGCGCCAGCAGCTTGGGGGTGGAGACCCAGTACTTC. It encodes CASSLGVETQYF.

The CDR3 DNA follows: TGTGCCAGCAGCTCAGAACTAGCGGGTTACAATGAGCAGTTCTTC. As protein: CASSSELAGYNEQFF. V is TRBV7-9 and J is TRBJ2-1; 9 bases are shared with TRBD2. This CDR3 has 15 amino acids. The germline V gene encodes CDR1 SEHNR and CDR2 FQNEAQ (reference sequence). The junction had 5 bases not matched to a gene; V was cut back by 4 bases and J by 4 bases.

This clone was observed a handful of times. J is TRBJ2-3 and V is TRBV28; D gene uncertain. The germline V gene has CDR1 MDHEN and CDR2 SYDVKM. Trimming cost V 8 bases and J 0 bases, with 15 bases left between them. This CDR3 region has 15 residues. CDR3 coding DNA: TGTGCCAGCCCACCCCCCACGGGCAGCACAGATACGCAGTATTTT. Translated, it gives CASPPPTGSTDTQYF.

This clone was observed a few times. The gene calls are TRBV9 and TRBJ1-2, with D possibly matching TRBD1 (5 bases). The CDR3 has 16 amino acids. CDR1 and CDR2 from the germline V gene are SGDLS and YYNGEE. Trimming stripped 0 bases from V and 0 bases from J, with 12 bases between. Written as DNA, the CDR3 is TGTGCCAGCAGCGTAGATACAGGACCTACTAACTATGGCTACACCTTC. Residues: CASSVDTGPTNYGYTF.

The chain links TRBV10-3 to TRBJ1-6, with TRBD1 matching 7 bases. The trim removed 1 base at V and 9 bases at J, leaving 6 bases unmatched. This CDR3 is 15 amino acids long. Germline values: CDR1 ENHRY, CDR2 SYGVKD. As DNA, the CDR3 is TGTGCCATCAGTGAGTACGCAGGGGGTGGTTCACCCCTCCACTTT. This encodes CAISEYAGGGSPLHF.

This rearrangement joins TRBV28 to TRBJ2-4; D is perhaps TRBD2 (5 bases). Looked up from germline, CDR1 is MDHEN and CDR2 is SYDVKM. The CDR3 extends over 14 amino acids. With 3 bases removed from V and 5 bases from J, the gap between germline ends came to 11 bases. The chain's CDR3 is CASSFTRRENIQYF. The DNA of the CDR3 is TGTGCCAGCAGTTTCACTAGAAGGGAAAACATTCAGTACTTC.

J is TRBJ1-5 and V is TRBV2; D is perhaps TRBD1 (5 bases). CDR3 length equals 14 residues. V dropped 4 bases and J dropped 5 bases, with 12 bases sitting between them. Germline V gene sequence: CDR1 SNHLY, CDR2 FYNNEI. In DNA form, the CDR3 reads TGTGCCAGCAGTGCCCAGGGTAACCATCAGCCCCAGCATTTT. Amino acid sequence: CASSAQGNHQPQHF.

This clone was observed once. V gene TRBV20-1 combines with J gene TRBJ2-7; TRBD2 aligns across 8 bases. This CDR3 spans 10 amino acids. Germline V gene sequence: CDR1 DFQATT, CDR2 SNEGSKA (reference sequence). The junction had 1 base not matched to a gene; V was cut back by 6 bases and J by 6 bases. In nucleotides, the CDR3 is TGCAGTGCCGGGGGGGGCGAGCAGTACTTC. Amino acids: CSAGGGEQYF.

The V and J genes are TRBV7-2 and TRBJ2-5; the D gene is possibly TRBD2 (5 bases). The germline V and J ends were trimmed by 5 bases and 8 bases, with 12 bases remaining between them. CDR1 and CDR2 (germline): SGHTA, FQGNSA. The CDR3 is 12 residues long. CDR3 sequence: CASSPDRGTQYF. The DNA of the CDR3 is TGTGCCAGCAGCCCCGACCGGGGAACCCAGTACTTC.

This chain uses TRBV5-1 with TRBJ2-5; D may be TRBD1 (6 bases). This CDR3 has 12 residues. V dropped 5 bases and J dropped 1 base, with 6 bases sitting between them. The V gene's germline CDR1 is SGHRS and CDR2 YFSETQ. Here the CDR3 reads CASRDSQETQYF. CDR3 nucleotides: TGCGCCAGCAGGGACAGCCAAGAGACCCAGTACTTC.

The V gene is TRBV7-9, the J gene TRBJ2-1, with D unclear. V dropped 7 bases and J dropped 8 bases, with 12 bases sitting between them. The CDR3 contains 12 residues. Per the germline V gene, CDR1 is SEHNR and CDR2 is FQNEAQ (reference sequence). This CDR3 reads CASKEGSDEQFF. For the CDR3, the DNA is TGTGCCAGCAAGGAAGGCTCGGATGAGCAGTTCTTC.

There are a few counts of this clone. The chain employs TRBV19 and TRBJ2-1; no clear D. Trimming pared 5 bases from V and 4 bases from J, leaving 9 bases between. Germline V CDR1 and CDR2: LNHDA, SQIVND (reference sequence). This CDR3 has 13 residues. CDR3 in amino acids: CASSLAWYNEQFF. The CDR3 bases are TGTGCCAGTAGTTTGGCCTGGTACAATGAGCAGTTCTTC.

The chain uses TRBV19 and TRBJ2-7, with D unclear. V lost 3 bases, J lost 1 base, and 10 bases lay in between. Germline assignment: CDR1 LNHDA and CDR2 SQIVND (reference sequence). The CDR3 has 14 residues. The CDR3 DNA reads as TGTGCCAGTAGTATTTGGTACAATTCCTACGAGCAGTACTTC. As protein: CASSIWYNSYEQYF.

This clone has only one observation. The gene calls are TRBV6-6 and TRBJ1-1; D possibly corresponds to TRBD1 (5 bases). The CDR3 runs 14 residues. Germline CDR1 MNHNY, CDR2 SVGAGI (reference sequence). The V and J ends lost 6 bases and 3 bases respectively, with 14 bases between them. CDR3 sequence reads: CASRLTAGYTEAFF. The DNA for the CDR3 is TGTGCCAGCAGGCTGACAGCTGGGTACACTGAAGCTTTCTTT.

By sample share, this clone is medium-sized (0.01 to 0.1%). V is TRBV29-1 and J is TRBJ1-1, with D tentatively TRBD1 (5 bases). V lost 4 bases to trimming and J lost 5 bases, with 14 bases between them. Germline V gene sequence: CDR1 SQVTM, CDR2 ANQGSEA. This CDR3 is 13 amino acids long. The CDR3 DNA reads TGCAGCGTTGCGTCAGGGAGGGCTACTGAAGCTTTCTTT. Translating it yields CSVASGRATEAFF.

This rearrangement joins TRBV25-1 to TRBJ1-5; D gene ambiguous. The V end lost 2 bases, the J end lost 4 bases, and 12 bases lay between the germline ends. Germline lookup yields CDR1 MGHDK and CDR2 SYGVNS. The CDR3 is 15 residues long. CDR3 sequence reads: CASSETGWGNQPQHF. CDR3 sequence (DNA): TGTGCCAGCAGTGAAACGGGGTGGGGAAATCAGCCCCAGCATTTT.

The V and J genes are TRBV9 and TRBJ2-1; D not resolved. Germline V CDR1 and CDR2: SGDLS, YYNGEE. With 1 base removed from V and 4 bases from J, the gap between germline ends came to 15 bases. The CDR3 covers 16 residues. The CDR3 sequence is CASSVSSALIYNEQFF. CDR3 bases: TGTGCCAGCAGCGTATCATCGGCTCTAATATACAATGAGCAGTTCTTC.

This clone occurred once. This chain joins TRBV6-1 and TRBJ2-5; perhaps D is TRBD1 or TRBD2 (5 bases each). The CDR3 contains 14 residues. Trimming took 4 bases from V and 5 from J, leaving 14 bases between them. The germline CDR1 and CDR2 sequences are MNHNS and SASEGT. The CDR3 DNA sequence: TGTGCCAGCAGTGCGCTTGGGGGAGAGGAGACCCAGTACTTC. Amino acid sequence: CASSALGGEETQYF.

The chain joins TRBV11-2 to TRBJ2-1, with 9 nucleotides matching TRBD2. The V segment lost 5 bases and the J segment 9 bases; nucleotides outside the gene matches: 8. Per germline, CDR1 SGHAT and CDR2 FQNNGV. CDR3 length: 14 amino acids. The CDR3 loop is CASSPRMREGEQFF. Written as DNA, the CDR3 is TGTGCCAGCAGCCCACGTATGCGGGAGGGTGAGCAGTTCTTC.

This chain links TRBV10-3 with TRBJ1-5; D is unresolved. In germline, CDR1 is ENHRY, CDR2 SYGVKD. Trimming removed 2 bases from V and 4 bases from J, with 12 bases in between. This CDR3 is built from 15 residues. Here the CDR3 DNA reads TGTGCCATCAGTGAGGGGCAAGGGTTGAATCAGCCCCAGCATTTT. Protein sequence: CAISEGQGLNQPQHF.

A remark on this clone: Other DNA sequences in this sample translate to the same CDR3. This chain links TRBV6-4 with TRBJ2-2; no clear D. V was cut by 0 bases and J by 6 bases, with 5 bases left in between. CDR1 is MRHNA and CDR2 is SNTAGT in the germline V gene. There are 13 residues in the CDR3. CDR3 sequence (DNA): TGTGCCAGCAGTGACTCCCCATCCGGGGAGCTGTTTTTT. It translates to CASSDSPSGELFF.

The chain recombines TRBV21-1 with TRBJ1-5. TRBV21-1 is a pseudogene locus. The CDR3 is made up of 14 amino acids. CDR3 coding DNA: TGTGCCAGCAGCACCGCGGCGGGTTTCCAGCCCCAGCATTTT. Translating it yields CASSTAAGFQPQHF.

V gene TRBV28 combines with J gene TRBJ2-7, with 7 bases that match TRBD2. V lost 1 base and J lost 6; bases outside the gene matches: 0. CDR3 length: 12 amino acids. The germline CDR1 and CDR2 sequences are MDHEN and SYDVKM. CDR3 in amino acids: CASSLLAGEQYF. CDR3 bases: TGTGCCAGCAGTTTATTAGCGGGCGAGCAGTACTTC.